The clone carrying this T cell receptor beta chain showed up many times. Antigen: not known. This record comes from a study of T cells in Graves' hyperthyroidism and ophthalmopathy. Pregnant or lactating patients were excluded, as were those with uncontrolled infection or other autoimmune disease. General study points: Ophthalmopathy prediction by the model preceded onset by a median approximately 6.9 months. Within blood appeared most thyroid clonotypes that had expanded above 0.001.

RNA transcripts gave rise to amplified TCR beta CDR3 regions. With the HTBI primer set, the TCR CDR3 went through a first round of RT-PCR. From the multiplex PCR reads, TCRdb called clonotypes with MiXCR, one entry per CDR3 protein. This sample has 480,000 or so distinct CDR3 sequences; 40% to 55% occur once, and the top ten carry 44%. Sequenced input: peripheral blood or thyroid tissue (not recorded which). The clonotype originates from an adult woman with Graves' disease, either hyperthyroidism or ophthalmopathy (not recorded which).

CDR3 coding DNA: TGTGCCAGCAGTGGCCGCTTGGCGGCCCCAGAGACCCAGTACTTC. Translated: CASSGRLAAPETQYF. This rearrangement joins TRBV25-1 to TRBJ2-5; D is unresolved. The V end lost 4 bases, the J end lost 4 bases, and 16 bases lay between the germline ends. CDR1 is MGHDK, CDR2 SYGVNS, per germline. The CDR3 has 15 residues.